These 5 T cell receptor beta chains were sequenced from one sample in a study of STAT3 mutations in large granular lymphocyte leukemia (dated 2019 in TCRdb). What the work shows at the level of the full study, not this receptor alone: Every T-LGLL patient showed at least one immunodominant TCRbeta clonotype, and about half showed multiple immunodominant subclonotypes.

Library construction relied on the immunoSEQ multiplex PCR assay. In its TCRdb copy, this immuneACCESS table keeps in-frame sequences only and misses some clones. Where compared with another copy, unresolved V genes explain less than half of these, and the others have no known cause. The sample table shows under 9,500 clones, and around 87% are seen once. Almost 85% of the sample is in the top ten clones. Their target antigens are unknown. The sample was peripheral blood mononuclear cells. Receptors originate from an older man with T-cell large granular lymphocyte leukemia. Some clones in this sample may be carry-over from other donors' samples. The age is the age at diagnosis.

Points on this clone: The final CDR3 position lacks the conserved phenylalanine or tryptophan, pointing to a likely read error. Because the CDR3's place on the DNA is in doubt, the DNA is left out and the CDR3 is given as listed by TCRdb. The gene calls are TRBV2 and TRBJ2-7. Germline assignment: CDR1 SNHLY and CDR2 FYNNEI. The CDR3 length is 10 residues, termini included. The chain's CDR3 is CASSGSYFVR.

The J gene is TRBJ2-7, the V gene TRBV5-4, with D tentatively TRBD1 (5 bases). Germline assignment: CDR1 SGHNT and CDR2 YYREEE (reference sequence). V shed 0 bases and J shed 6 bases, with 10 bases lying between them. This CDR3 comprises 13 residues. CDR3 region: CASSLDRSSEQYF. CDR3 sequence (DNA): TGTGCCAGCAGCTTGGACAGGTCTTCCGAGCAGTACTTC.

The V gene is TRBV19, the J gene TRBJ1-5; no clear D gene. Germline CDR1 is LNHDA and CDR2 is SQIVND (reference sequence). The length of the CDR3 is 15 residues. Trimming left V 6 bases short and J 4 bases short, with 16 bases between. CDR3 region: CASRVVVDGNQPQHF. The CDR3 coding sequence is TGTGCCAGTAGGGTAGTGGTTGATGGGAATCAGCCCCAGCATTTT.

The chain is built from TRBV2 and TRBJ2-7; 8 bases are a match to TRBD1. The trim removed 5 bases at V and 5 bases at J, leaving 11 bases unmatched. CDR1 SNHLY and CDR2 FYNNEI come from the germline V gene. The CDR3 is 15 amino acids. CDR3 loop: CASSTRQGQGHEQYF. The CDR3 DNA sequence: TGTGCCAGCAGTACTCGACAGGGGCAGGGCCACGAGCAGTACTTC.

This chain links TRBV13 with TRBJ2-2; D might be TRBD2 (6 bases). Germline CDR1 reads PRHDT; CDR2 reads FYEKMQ (reference sequence). The V end lost 1 base, the J end lost 6 bases, and 18 bases lay between the germline ends. The CDR3 runs to 17 residues. CDR3 DNA sequence: TGTGCCAGCAGCTTAGCCGGGGGTGCGCTCTTTTCCGGGGAGCTGTTTTTT. Amino acids: CASSLAGGALFSGELFF.